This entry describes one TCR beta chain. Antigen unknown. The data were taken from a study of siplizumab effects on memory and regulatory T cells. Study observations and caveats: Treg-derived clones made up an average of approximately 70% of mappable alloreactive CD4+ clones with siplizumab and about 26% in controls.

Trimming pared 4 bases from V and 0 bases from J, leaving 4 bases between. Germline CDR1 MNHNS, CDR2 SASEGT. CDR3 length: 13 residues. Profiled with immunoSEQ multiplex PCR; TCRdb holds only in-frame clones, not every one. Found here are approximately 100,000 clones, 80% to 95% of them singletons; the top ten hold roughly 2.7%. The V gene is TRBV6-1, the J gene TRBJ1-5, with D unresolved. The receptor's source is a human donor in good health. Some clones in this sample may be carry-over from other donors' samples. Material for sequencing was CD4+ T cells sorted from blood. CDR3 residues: CASSVNSNQPQHF. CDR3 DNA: TGTGCCAGCAGTGTAAATAGCAATCAGCCCCAGCATTTT.